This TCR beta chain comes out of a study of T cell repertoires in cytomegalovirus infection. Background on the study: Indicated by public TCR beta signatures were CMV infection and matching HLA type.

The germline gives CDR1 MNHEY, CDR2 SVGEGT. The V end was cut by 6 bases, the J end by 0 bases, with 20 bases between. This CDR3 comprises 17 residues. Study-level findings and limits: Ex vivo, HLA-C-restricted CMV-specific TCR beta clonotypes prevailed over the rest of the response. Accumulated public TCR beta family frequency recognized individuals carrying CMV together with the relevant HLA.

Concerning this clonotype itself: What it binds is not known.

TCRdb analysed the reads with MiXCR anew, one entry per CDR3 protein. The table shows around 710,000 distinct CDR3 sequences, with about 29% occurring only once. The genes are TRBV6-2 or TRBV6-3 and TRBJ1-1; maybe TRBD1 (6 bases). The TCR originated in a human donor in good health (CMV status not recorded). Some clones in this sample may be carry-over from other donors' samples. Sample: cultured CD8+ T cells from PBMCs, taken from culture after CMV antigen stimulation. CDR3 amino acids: CASSLRLQGTMNTEAFF. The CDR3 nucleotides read TGTGCCAGCAGCCTACGACTACAGGGAACCATGAACACTGAAGCTTTCTTT.